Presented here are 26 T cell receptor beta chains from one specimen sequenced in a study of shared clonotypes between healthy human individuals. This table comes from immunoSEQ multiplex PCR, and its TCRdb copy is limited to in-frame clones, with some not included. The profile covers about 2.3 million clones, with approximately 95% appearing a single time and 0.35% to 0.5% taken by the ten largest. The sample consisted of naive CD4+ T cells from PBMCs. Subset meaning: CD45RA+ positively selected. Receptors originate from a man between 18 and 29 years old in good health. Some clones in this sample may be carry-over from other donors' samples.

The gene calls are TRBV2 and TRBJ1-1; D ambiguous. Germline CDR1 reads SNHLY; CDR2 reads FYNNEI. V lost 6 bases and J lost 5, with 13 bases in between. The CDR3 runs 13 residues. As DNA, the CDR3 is TGTGCCAGCAGGAAGGAGGGTAGGACTGAAGCTTTCTTT. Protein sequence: CASRKEGRTEAFF.

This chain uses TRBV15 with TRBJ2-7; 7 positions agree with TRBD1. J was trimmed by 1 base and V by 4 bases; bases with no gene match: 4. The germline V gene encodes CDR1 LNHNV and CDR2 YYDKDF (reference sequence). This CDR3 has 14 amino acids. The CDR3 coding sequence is TGTGCCACCAGCACCAGACAGGGTTCCTACGAGCAGTACTTC. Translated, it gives CATSTRQGSYEQYF.

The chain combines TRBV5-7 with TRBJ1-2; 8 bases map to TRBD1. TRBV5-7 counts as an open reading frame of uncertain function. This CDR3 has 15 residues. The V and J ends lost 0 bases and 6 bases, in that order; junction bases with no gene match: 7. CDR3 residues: CASSLEQGATDGYTF. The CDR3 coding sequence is TGTGCCAGCAGCTTGGAGCAGGGGGCGACCGATGGCTACACCTTC.

DNA for the CDR3: TGTGCCAGCAGTGAAGAGACAGGGAATAACTACGAGCAGTACTTC. Translation gives CASSEETGNNYEQYF. V usage is TRBV6-1 and J usage is TRBJ2-7; 7 bases are shared with TRBD1. The CDR3 runs to 15 residues. In germline, CDR1 is MNHNS, CDR2 SASEGT. The V gene end was trimmed by 1 base and the J gene end by 3 bases; junction bases not matched to a gene: 6.

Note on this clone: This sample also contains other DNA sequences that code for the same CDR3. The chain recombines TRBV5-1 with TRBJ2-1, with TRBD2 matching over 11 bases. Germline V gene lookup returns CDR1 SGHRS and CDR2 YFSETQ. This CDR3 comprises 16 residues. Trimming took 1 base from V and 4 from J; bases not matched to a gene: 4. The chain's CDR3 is CASSLILAGAYNEQFF. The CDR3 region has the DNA TGCGCCAGCAGCTTGATACTAGCGGGAGCTTACAATGAGCAGTTCTTC.

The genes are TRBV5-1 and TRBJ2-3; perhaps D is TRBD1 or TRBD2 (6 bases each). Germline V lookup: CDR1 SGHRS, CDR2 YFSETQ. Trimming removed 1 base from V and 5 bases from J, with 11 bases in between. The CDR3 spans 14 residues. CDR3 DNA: TGCGCCAGCAGCTTGAGGGGGGCAGGAGATACGCAGTATTTT. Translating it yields CASSLRGAGDTQYF.

For the CDR3, the DNA is TGTGCCATCAGTGGGGGGGACACTGAAGCTTTCTTT. Amino acid sequence: CAISGGDTEAFF. The chain has TRBV10-3 and TRBJ1-1, with a tentative D call TRBD1 (5 bases). The CDR3 is made up of 12 amino acids. V lost 4 bases to trimming and J lost 3 bases, with 6 bases between them. From germline, CDR1 is ENHRY and CDR2 SYGVKD.

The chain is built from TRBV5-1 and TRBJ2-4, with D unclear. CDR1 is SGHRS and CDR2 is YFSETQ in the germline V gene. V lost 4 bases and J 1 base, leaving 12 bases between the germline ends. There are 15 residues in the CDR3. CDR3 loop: CASSPIKGAKNIQYF. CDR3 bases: TGCGCCAGCAGCCCCATTAAAGGGGCCAAAAACATTCAGTACTTC. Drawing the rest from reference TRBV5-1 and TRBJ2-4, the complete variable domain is KAGVTQTPRYLIKTRGQQVTLSCSPISGHRSVSWYQQTPGQGLQFLFEYFSETQRNKGNFPGRFSGRQFSNSRSEMNVSTLELGDSALYLCASSPIKGAKNIQYFGAGTRLSVL.

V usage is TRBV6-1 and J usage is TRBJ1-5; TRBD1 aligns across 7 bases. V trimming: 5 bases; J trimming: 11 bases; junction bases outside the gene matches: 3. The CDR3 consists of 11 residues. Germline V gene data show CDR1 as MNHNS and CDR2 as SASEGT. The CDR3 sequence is CASSRGQTQHF. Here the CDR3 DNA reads TGTGCCAGCAGTAGGGGACAGACCCAGCATTTT.

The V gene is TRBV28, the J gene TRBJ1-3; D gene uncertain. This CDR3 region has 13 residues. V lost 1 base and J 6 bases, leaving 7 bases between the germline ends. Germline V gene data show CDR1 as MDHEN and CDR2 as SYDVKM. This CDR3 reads CASSLSGENTIYF. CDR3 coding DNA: TGTGCCAGCAGTTTATCGGGCGAAAACACCATATATTTT.

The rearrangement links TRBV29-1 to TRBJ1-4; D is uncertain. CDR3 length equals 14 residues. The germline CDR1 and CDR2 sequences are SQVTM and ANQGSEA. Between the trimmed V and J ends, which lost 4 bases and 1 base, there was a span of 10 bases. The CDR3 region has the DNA TGCAGCGTTGCCCAGAAAGAAACTAATGAAAAACTGTTTTTT. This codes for CSVAQKETNEKLFF.

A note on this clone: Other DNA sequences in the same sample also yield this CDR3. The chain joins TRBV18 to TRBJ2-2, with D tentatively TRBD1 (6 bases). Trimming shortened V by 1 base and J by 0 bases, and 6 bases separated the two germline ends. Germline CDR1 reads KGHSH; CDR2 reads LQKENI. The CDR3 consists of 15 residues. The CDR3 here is CASSPQGANTGELFF. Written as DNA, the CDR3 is TGTGCCAGCTCACCACAGGGGGCGAACACCGGGGAGCTGTTTTTT.

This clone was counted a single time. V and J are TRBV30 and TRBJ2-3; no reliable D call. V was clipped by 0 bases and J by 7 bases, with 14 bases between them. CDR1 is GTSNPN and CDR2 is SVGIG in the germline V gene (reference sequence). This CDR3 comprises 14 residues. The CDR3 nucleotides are TGTGCCTGGAGTGTATGGCCCTCTGGGCATACGCAGTATTTT. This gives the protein CAWSVWPSGHTQYF.

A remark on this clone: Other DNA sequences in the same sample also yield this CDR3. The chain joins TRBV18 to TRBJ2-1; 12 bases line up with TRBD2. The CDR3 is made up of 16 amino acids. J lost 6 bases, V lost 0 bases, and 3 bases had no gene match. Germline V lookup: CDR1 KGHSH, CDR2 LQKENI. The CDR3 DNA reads TGTGCCAGCTCACCACCGGGACTAGCGGGCGGCAATGAGCAGTTCTTC. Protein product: CASSPPGLAGGNEQFF. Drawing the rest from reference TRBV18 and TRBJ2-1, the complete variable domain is NAGVMQNPRHLVRRRGQEARLRCSPMKGHSHVYWYRQLPEEGLKFMVYLQKENIIDESGMPKERFSAEFPKEGPSILRIQQVVRGDSAAYFCASSPPGLAGGNEQFFGPGTRLTVL.

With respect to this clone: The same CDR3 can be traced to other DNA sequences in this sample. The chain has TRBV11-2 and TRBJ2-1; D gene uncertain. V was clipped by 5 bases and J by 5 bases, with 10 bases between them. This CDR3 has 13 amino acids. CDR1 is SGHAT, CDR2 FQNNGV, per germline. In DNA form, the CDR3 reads TGTGCCAGCAGCGTCGGGCTTAACAATGAGCAGTTCTTC. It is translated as CASSVGLNNEQFF.

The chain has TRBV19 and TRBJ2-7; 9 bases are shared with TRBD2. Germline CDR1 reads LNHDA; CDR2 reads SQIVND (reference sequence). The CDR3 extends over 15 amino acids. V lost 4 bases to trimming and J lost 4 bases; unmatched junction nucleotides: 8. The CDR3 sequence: CASSRISGSSYEQYF. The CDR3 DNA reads TGTGCCAGTAGTAGAATTAGCGGGAGTTCTTACGAGCAGTACTTC. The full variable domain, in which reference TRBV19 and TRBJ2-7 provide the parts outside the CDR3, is DGGITQSPKYLFRKEGQNVTLSCEQNLNHDAMYWYRQDPGQGLRLIYYSQIVNDFQKGDIAEGYSVSREKKESFPLTVTSAQKNPTAFYLCASSRISGSSYEQYFGPGTRLTVT.

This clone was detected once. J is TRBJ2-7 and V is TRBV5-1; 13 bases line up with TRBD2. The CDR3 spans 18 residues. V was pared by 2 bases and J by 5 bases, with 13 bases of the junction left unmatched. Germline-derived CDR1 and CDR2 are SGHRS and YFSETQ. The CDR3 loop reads CASSFTILAGGRTDEQYF. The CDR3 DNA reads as TGCGCCAGCAGCTTCACGATACTAGCGGGAGGGCGGACCGACGAGCAGTACTTC.

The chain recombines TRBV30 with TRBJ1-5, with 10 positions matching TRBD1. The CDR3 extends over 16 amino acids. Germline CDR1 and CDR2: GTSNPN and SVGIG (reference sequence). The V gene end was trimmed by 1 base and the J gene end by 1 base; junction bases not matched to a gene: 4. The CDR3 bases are TGTGCCTGGAGTGAAAGGACAGGGGGAAGCAATCAGCCCCAGCATTTT. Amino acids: CAWSERTGGSNQPQHF.

This CDR3 reads CASSLTSAQYF. The CDR3 DNA is TGTGCCAGCAGCTTGACTAGTGCGCAGTATTTT. The chain employs TRBV7-2 and TRBJ2-3, with D tentatively TRBD2 (6 bases). V lost 3 bases to trimming and J lost 10 bases, with 8 bases between them. The CDR3 extends over 11 amino acids. The germline V gene encodes CDR1 SGHTA and CDR2 FQGNSA. The full variable domain, rest sourced from reference TRBV7-2 and TRBJ2-3, is GAGVSQSPSNKVTEKGKDVELRCDPISGHTALYWYRQSLGQGLEFLIYFQGNSAPDKSGLPSDRFSAERTGGSVSTLTIQRTQQEDSAVYLCASSLTSAQYFGPGTRLTVL.

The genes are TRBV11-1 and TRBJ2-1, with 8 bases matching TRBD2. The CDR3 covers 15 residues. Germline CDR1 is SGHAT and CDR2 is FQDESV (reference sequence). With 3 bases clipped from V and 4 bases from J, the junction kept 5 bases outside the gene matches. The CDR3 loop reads CASSLGTRHYNEQFF. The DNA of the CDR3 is TGTGCCAGCAGCTTGGGGACTAGGCATTACAATGAGCAGTTCTTC.

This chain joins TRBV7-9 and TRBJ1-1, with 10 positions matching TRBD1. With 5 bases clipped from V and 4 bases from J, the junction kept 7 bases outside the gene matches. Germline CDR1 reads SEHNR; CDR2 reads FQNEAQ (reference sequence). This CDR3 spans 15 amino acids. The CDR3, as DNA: TGTGCCAGCAGCCCTTGGGACAGGGGAGTCACTGAAGCTTTCTTT. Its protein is CASSPWDRGVTEAFF.

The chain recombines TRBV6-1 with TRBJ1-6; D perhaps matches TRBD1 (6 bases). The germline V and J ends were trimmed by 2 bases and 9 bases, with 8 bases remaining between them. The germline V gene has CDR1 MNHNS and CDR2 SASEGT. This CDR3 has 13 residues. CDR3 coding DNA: TGTGCCAGCAGTGAATCAGGGGTTTCACCCCTCCACTTT. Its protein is CASSESGVSPLHF.

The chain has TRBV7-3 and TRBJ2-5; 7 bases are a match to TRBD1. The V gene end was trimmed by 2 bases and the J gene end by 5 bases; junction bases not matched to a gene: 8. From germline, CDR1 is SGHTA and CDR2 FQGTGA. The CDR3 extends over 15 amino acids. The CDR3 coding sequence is TGTGCCAGCAGCTTACGACAGGGTCCGTATGAGACCCAGTACTTC. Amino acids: CASSLRQGPYETQYF.

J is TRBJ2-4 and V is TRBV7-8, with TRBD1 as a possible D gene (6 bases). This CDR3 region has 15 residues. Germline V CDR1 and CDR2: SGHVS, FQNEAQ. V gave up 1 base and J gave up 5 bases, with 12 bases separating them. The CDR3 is CASSLVFRGENIQYF. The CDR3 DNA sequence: TGTGCCAGCAGCTTAGTCTTCAGGGGCGAAAACATTCAGTACTTC.

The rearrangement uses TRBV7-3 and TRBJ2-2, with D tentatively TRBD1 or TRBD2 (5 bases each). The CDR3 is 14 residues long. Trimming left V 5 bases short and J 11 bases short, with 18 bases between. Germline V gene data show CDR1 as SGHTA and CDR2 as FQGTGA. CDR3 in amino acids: CASSQGPGSYELFF. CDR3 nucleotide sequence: TGTGCCAGCAGCCAGGGACCCGGGTCCTACGAGCTGTTTTTT.

The CDR3, as DNA: TGTGCCAGCAGCCTAAATAACAGGGACTCTGAAGCTTTCTTT. Translation: CASSLNNRDSEAFF. This chain connects TRBV5-4 to TRBJ1-1; perhaps TRBD1 as D (6 bases). V was shortened by 4 bases and J by 6 bases, with 16 bases between the two germline ends. There are 14 residues in the CDR3. CDR1 and CDR2 (germline): SGHNT, YYREEE (reference sequence).